These 11 T cell receptor beta chains share one sample of origin, sequenced in a study of shared clonotypes between healthy human individuals. Only in-frame clones appear in the TCRdb table, and some are missing; sequencing was by immunoSEQ multiplex PCR. The data hold 450,000 to 600,000 clones, with around 79% observed a single time. Material for sequencing was PBMCs. Receptors originate from a woman in her thirties or forties in good health. Some clones in this sample may be carry-over from other donors' samples.

The chain joins TRBV7-9 to TRBJ2-4; 14 nucleotides match TRBD2. Unmatched junction bases numbered 8, after V lost 4 bases and J lost 3 bases. CDR1 is SEHNR, CDR2 FQNEAQ, per germline (reference sequence). The CDR3 contains 18 residues. CDR3 DNA sequence: TGTGCCAGCAGCTCCGGGACTAGCGGGAGATCGGGCAAAAACATTCAGTACTTC. Translated: CASSSGTSGRSGKNIQYF.

V and J are TRBV5-4 and TRBJ2-1, with 14 bases aligning to TRBD2. CDR3 size: 18 residues. Germline loops: CDR1 SGHNT, CDR2 YYREEE (reference sequence). V dropped 2 bases and J dropped 1; count of bases not matched to a gene: 5. CDR3 residues: CASSFGTSGSESYNEQFF. The DNA for the CDR3 is TGTGCCAGCAGCTTCGGGACTAGCGGGAGTGAATCCTACAATGAGCAGTTCTTC.

This clone was detected once. J is TRBJ2-3 and V is TRBV7-2; 12 bases fit TRBD2. The CDR3 is 16 residues long. CDR1 and CDR2 (germline): SGHTA, FQGNSA. V trimming: 5 bases; J trimming: 2 bases; junction bases outside the gene matches: 5. Here the CDR3 reads CASSLGLAGITDTQYF. Written as DNA, the CDR3 is TGTGCCAGCAGCCTCGGACTAGCGGGGATCACAGATACGCAGTATTTT.

This clone has a handful of counts. The rearrangement links TRBV30 to TRBJ1-4; D remains ambiguous. CDR3 length: 14 amino acids. CDR1 and CDR2 (germline): GTSNPN, SVGIG (reference sequence). With 4 bases removed from V and 0 bases from J, the gap between germline ends came to 9 bases. CDR3 sequence: CAWTSGATNEKLFF. The CDR3 DNA reads as TGTGCCTGGACCTCCGGCGCAACTAATGAAAAACTGTTTTTT.

This clone was found a few times. This same CDR3 is encoded by further DNA sequences in the sample. This rearrangement joins TRBV9 to TRBJ1-2; TRBD1 might be the D (5 bases). V lost 0 bases to trimming and J lost 7 bases, with 10 bases between them. The CDR3 contains 13 residues. CDR1 is SGDLS, CDR2 YYNGEE, per germline. The CDR3 loop reads CASSVGGGVGYTF. DNA of the CDR3: TGTGCCAGCAGCGTAGGAGGAGGGGTTGGCTACACCTTC.

Turning to this clone: The sample carries other DNA sequences with the same CDR3. The chain has TRBV28 and TRBJ1-5; D is possibly TRBD1 (5 bases). Germline values: CDR1 MDHEN, CDR2 SYDVKM. The CDR3 is made up of 12 amino acids. Trimming shortened V by 6 bases and J by 5 bases, and 8 bases separated the two germline ends. The CDR3 region is CASSFRDQPQHF. The CDR3 coding sequence is TGTGCCAGCAGCTTCAGGGATCAGCCCCAGCATTTT.

The chain joins TRBV7-8 to TRBJ2-5; 9 nucleotides agree with TRBD2. The closer fit of TRBJ2-7 to the DNA end suggests the J call may be wrong. This CDR3 has 14 residues. From germline, CDR1 is SGHVS and CDR2 FQNEAQ. CDR3 bases: TGTGCCAGCAGCCCTTCGACTAGCGGCTACGAGCAGTACTTC. The encoded protein is CASSPSTSGYEQYF.

This chain connects TRBV2 to TRBJ2-5; TRBD2 might be the D (6 bases). The CDR3 loop spans 15 amino acids. V lost 5 bases and J 1 base, leaving 14 bases between the germline ends. CDR1 and CDR2 from the germline V gene are SNHLY and FYNNEI. CDR3 region: CASSFGGAGQETQYF. CDR3 nucleotides: TGTGCCAGCAGTTTCGGCGGGGCCGGCCAAGAGACCCAGTACTTC.

J is TRBJ2-7 and V is TRBV28, with 9 bases aligning to TRBD1. CDR3 length: 15 amino acids. Germline CDR1 reads MDHEN; CDR2 reads SYDVKM. V trimming: 6 bases; J trimming: 4 bases; junction bases outside the gene matches: 10. The CDR3, as DNA: TGTGCCAGCAGACCGCCCCCGGGACAGGGTTACGAGCAGTACTTC. The encoded protein is CASRPPPGQGYEQYF.

The V call is TRBV5-4, the J call TRBJ2-1, with TRBD1 matching over 7 bases. From germline, CDR1 is SGHNT and CDR2 YYREEE (reference sequence). V lost 4 bases and J lost 7; bases outside the gene matches: 17. This CDR3 comprises 17 residues. The CDR3 DNA is TGTGCCAGCAGCCCACCCTCACAGGGGCCCAGGGGGAATGAGCAGTTCTTC. Translating gives CASSPPSQGPRGNEQFF.

CDR3 region: CASSLATGRLETQYF. As DNA, the CDR3 is TGTGCCAGCAGCTTAGCGACGGGGAGACTAGAGACCCAGTACTTC. This chain uses TRBV5-4 with TRBJ2-5; tentative D call: TRBD2 (5 bases). The CDR3 length is 15 residues. The V end lost 2 bases, the J end lost 4 bases, and 15 bases lay between the germline ends. Germline V gene lookup returns CDR1 SGHNT and CDR2 YYREEE (reference sequence).